This T cell receptor (beta chain) was obtained from a study of blood T cell repertoires in COVID-19. The V segment lost 3 bases and the J segment 8 bases; nucleotides outside the gene matches: 6. The CDR3 is made up of 13 amino acids. Germline V lookup: CDR1 SGDLS, CDR2 YYNGEE. Measured with immunoSEQ multiplex PCR; TCRdb has only the in-frame clones, and not every one. Of a few hundred thousand clones listed, more than 70% are singletons. Sample: peripheral blood. The origin of this receptor is a woman aged 50 to 60 who had recovered from COVID-19. The chain recombines TRBV9 with TRBJ1-2, with 8 bases identical to TRBD1. The CDR3 DNA follows: TGTGCCAGCAGCGGTCGGACAGGGTTGGGCTACACCTTC. Its translation: CASSGRTGLGYTF.